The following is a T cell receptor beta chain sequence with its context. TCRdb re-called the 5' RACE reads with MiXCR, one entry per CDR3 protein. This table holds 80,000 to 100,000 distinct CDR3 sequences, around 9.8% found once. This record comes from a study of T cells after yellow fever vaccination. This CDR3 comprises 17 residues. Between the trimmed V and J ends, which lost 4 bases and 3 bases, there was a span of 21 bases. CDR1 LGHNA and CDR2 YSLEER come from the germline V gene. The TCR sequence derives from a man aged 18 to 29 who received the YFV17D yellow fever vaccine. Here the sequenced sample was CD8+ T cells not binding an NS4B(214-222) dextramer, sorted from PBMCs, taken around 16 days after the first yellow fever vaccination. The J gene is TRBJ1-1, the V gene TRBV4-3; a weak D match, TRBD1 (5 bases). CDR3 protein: CASSLLGRRGGDTEAFF. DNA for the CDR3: TGCGCCAGCAGCCTTTTGGGCCGTAGGGGAGGCGACACTGAAGCTTTCTTT.